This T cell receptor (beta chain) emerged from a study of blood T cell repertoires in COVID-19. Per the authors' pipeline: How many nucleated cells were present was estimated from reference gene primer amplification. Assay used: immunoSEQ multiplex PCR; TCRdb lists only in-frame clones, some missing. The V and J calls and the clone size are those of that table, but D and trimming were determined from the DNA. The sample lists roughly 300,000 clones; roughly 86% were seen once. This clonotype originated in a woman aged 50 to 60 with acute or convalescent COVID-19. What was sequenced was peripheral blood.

CDR3 sequence: CASSLGVTRFVGYTF. The CDR3 coding sequence is TGTGCCAGCAGCTTGGGGGTGACACGGTTTGTTGGCTACACCTTC. The chain is built from TRBV5-8 and TRBJ1-2; no definite D call. V lost 0 bases to trimming and J lost 7 bases, with 16 bases between them. This CDR3 comprises 15 residues. Germline lookup yields CDR1 SGHTS and CDR2 YDEGEE. The full variable domain, rest sourced from reference TRBV5-8 and TRBJ1-2, is EAGVTQSPTHLIKTRGQQATLRCSPISGHTSVYWYQQALGLGLQFLLWYDEGEERNRGNFPPRFSGRQFPNYSSELNVNALELEDSALYLCASSLGVTRFVGYTFGSGTRLTVV.